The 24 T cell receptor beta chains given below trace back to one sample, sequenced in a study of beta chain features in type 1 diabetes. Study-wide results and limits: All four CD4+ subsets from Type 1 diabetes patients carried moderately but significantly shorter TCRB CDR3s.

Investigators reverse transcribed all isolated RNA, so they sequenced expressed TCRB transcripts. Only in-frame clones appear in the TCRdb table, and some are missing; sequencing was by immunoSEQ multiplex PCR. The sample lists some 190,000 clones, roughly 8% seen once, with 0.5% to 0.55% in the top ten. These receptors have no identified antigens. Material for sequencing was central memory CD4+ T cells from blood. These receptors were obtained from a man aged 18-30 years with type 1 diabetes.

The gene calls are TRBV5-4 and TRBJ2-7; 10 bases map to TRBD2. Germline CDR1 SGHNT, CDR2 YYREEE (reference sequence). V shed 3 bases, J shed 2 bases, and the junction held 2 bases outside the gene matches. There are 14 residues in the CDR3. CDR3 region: CASSWTSGAYEQYF. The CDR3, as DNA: TGTGCCAGCAGCTGGACTAGCGGTGCCTACGAGCAGTACTTC. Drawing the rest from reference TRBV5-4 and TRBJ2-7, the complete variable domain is ETGVTQSPTHLIKTRGQQVTLRCSSQSGHNTVSWYQQALGQGPQFIFQYYREEENGRGNFPPRFSGLQFPNYSSELNVNALELDDSALYLCASSWTSGAYEQYFGPGTRLTVT.

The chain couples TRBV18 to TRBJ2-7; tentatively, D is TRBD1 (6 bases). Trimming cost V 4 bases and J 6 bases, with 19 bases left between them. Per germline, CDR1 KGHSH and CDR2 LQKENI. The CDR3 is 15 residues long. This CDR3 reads CASSQGGASLLEQYF. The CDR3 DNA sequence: TGTGCCAGCTCACAAGGGGGAGCATCCCTTCTCGAGCAGTACTTC.

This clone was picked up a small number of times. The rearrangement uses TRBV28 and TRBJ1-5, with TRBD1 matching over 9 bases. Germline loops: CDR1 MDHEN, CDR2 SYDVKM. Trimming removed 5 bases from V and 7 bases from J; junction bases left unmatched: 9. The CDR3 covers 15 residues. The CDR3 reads CASSISGTGYQPQHF. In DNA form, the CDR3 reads TGTGCCAGCAGTATCTCCGGGACAGGGTACCAGCCCCAGCATTTT.

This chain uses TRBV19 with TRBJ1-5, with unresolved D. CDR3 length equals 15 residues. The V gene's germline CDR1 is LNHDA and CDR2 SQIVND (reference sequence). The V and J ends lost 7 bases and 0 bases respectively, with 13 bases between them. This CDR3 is CASKLRGNSNQPQHF. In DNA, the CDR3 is TGTGCCAGTAAGTTGAGAGGGAATAGCAATCAGCCCCAGCATTTT.

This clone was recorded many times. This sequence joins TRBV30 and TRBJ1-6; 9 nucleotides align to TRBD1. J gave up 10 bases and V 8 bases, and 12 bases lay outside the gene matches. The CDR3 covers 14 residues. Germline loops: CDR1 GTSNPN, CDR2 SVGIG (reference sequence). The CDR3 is CAEKPGQGGSPLHF. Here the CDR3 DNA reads TGTGCCGAGAAGCCGGGACAGGGAGGCTCACCCCTCCACTTT.

The CDR3 DNA sequence: TGCGCCAGCACCGGACAGGGCCGGGAGACCCAGTACTTC. It encodes CASTGQGRETQYF. The V gene is TRBV5-1, the J gene TRBJ2-5, with 8 bases lining up with TRBD1. Trimming took 6 bases from V and 5 from J; bases not matched to a gene: 6. The CDR3 covers 13 residues. Germline V gene sequence: CDR1 SGHRS, CDR2 YFSETQ.

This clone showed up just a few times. The CDR3 loop is CASSRDRTGANVLTF. CDR3 nucleotide sequence: TGTGCCAGCAGTCGGGACAGGACTGGGGCCAACGTCCTGACTTTC. J is TRBJ2-6 and V is TRBV2, with 8 positions matching TRBD1. Trimming removed 5 bases from V and 2 bases from J; junction bases left unmatched: 2. Germline lookup yields CDR1 SNHLY and CDR2 FYNNEI. The CDR3 is 15 residues long.

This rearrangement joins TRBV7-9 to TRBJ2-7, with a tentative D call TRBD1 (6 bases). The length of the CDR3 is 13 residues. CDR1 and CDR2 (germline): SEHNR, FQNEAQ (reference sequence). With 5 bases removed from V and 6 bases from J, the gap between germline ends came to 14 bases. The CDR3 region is CASSPQTGSEQYF. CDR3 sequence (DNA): TGTGCCAGCAGCCCGCAAACAGGGTCCGAGCAGTACTTC. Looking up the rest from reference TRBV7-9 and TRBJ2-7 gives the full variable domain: DTGVSQNPRHKITKRGQNVTFRCDPISEHNRLYWYRQTLGQGPEFLTYFQNEAQLEKSRLLSDRFSAERPKGSFSTLEIQRTEQGDSAMYLCASSPQTGSEQYFGPGTRLTVT.

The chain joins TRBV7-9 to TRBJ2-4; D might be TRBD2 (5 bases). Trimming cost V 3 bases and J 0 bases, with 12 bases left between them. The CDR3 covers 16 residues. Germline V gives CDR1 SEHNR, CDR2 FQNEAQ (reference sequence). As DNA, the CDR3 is TGTGCCAGCAGCTTGACTACGAGGCTAGCCAAAAACATTCAGTACTTC. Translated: CASSLTTRLAKNIQYF.

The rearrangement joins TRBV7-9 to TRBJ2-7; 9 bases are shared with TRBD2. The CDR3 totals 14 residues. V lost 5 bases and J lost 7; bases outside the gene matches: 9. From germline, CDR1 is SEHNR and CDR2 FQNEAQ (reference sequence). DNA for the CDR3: TGTGCCAGCAGCAGGGAGCTAGCGGGGCTTGAGCAGTACTTC. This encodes CASSRELAGLEQYF.

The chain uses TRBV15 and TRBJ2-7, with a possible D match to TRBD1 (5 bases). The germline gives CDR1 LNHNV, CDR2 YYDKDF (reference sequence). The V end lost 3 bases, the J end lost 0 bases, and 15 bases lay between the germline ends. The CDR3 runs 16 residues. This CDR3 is CATSSHLGDSSYEQYF. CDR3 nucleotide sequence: TGTGCCACCAGCAGCCATCTTGGAGACAGCTCCTACGAGCAGTACTTC.

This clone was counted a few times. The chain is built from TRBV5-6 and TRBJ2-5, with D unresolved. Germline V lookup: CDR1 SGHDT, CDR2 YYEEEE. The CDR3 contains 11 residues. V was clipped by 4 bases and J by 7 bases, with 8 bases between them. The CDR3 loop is CASSGGVTQYF. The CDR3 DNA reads TGTGCCAGCAGCGGCGGAGTGACCCAGTACTTC.

This CDR3 is CASLKNLRGAMGSYEQYF. CDR3 sequence (DNA): TGTGCCAGCCTCAAAAACCTTCGGGGGGCTATGGGTTCCTACGAGCAGTACTTC. The V and J genes are TRBV2 and TRBJ2-7, with D possibly matching TRBD2 (7 bases). Germline CDR1 reads SNHLY; CDR2 reads FYNNEI. The CDR3 is 18 residues long. Trimming removed 8 bases at V and 1 base at J, with 27 bases between.

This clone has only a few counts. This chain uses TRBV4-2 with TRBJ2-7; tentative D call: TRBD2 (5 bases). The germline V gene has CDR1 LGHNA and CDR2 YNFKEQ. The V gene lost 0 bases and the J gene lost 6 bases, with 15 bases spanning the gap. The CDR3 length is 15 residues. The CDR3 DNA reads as TGTGCCAGCAGCCAAGAGGTTAACGGACTCGCCGAGCAGTACTTC. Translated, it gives CASSQEVNGLAEQYF.

CDR3 loop: CASSSGQGLDYEQYF. In DNA, the CDR3 is TGCGCCAGCAGCTCCGGACAGGGCCTTGATTACGAGCAGTACTTC. The gene calls are TRBV5-1 and TRBJ2-7; 8 nucleotides line up with TRBD1. The CDR3 runs to 15 residues. CDR1 and CDR2 (germline): SGHRS, YFSETQ. The ends lost 3 bases at V and 4 bases at J; junction bases unmatched: 9.

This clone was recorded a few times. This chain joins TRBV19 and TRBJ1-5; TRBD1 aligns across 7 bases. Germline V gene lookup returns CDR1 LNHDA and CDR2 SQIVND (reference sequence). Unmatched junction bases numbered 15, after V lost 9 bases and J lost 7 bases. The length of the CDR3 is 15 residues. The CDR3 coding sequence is TGTGCCAGACTTGTAACAGGGGCTCATCGGCAGCCCCAGCATTTT. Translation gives CARLVTGAHRQPQHF.

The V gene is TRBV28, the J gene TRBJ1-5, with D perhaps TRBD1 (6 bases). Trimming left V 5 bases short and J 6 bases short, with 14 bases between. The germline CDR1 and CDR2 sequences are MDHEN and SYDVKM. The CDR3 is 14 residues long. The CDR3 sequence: CASSRGGLGQPQHF. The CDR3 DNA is TGTGCCAGCAGTCGGGGGGGGCTGGGTCAGCCCCAGCATTTT.

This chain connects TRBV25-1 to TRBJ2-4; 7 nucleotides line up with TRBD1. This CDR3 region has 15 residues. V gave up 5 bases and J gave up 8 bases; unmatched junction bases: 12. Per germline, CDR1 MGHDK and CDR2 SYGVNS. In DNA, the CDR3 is TGTGCCAGCAGTTCTCATCAGACAGGGAACTACATTCAGTACTTC. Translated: CASSSHQTGNYIQYF.

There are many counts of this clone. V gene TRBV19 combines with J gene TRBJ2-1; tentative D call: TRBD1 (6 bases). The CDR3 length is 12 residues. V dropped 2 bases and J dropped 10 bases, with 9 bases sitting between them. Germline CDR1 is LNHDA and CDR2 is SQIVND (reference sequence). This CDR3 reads CASSIQGLEQFF. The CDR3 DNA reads TGTGCCAGTAGTATACAGGGGTTGGAGCAGTTCTTC.

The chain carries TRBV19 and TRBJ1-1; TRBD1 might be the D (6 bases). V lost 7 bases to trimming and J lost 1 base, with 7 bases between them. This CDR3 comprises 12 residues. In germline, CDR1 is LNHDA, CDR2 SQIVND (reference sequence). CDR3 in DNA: TGTGCCAGTAACAGGGCGAACACTGAAGCTTTCTTT. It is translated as CASNRANTEAFF.

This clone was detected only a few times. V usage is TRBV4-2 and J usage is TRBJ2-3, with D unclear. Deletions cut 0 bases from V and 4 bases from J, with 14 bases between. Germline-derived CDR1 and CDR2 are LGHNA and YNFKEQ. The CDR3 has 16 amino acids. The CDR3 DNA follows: TGTGCCAGCAGCCAAGAGGGCAGGCGAGTTGCAGATACGCAGTATTTT. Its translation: CASSQEGRRVADTQYF.

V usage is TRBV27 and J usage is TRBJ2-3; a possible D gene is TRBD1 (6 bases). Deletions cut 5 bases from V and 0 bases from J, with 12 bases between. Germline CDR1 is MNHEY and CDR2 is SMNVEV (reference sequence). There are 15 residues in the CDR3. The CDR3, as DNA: TGTGCCAGCAGTACCGGGACAACTAGCACAGATACGCAGTATTTT. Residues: CASSTGTTSTDTQYF.

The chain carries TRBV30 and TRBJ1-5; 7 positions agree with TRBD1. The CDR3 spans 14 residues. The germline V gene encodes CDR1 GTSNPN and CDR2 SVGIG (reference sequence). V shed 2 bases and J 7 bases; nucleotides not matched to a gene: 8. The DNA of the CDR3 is TGTGCCTGGAGTAGTCAGGGGGGCCGACAGCCCCAGCATTTT. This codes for CAWSSQGGRQPQHF.

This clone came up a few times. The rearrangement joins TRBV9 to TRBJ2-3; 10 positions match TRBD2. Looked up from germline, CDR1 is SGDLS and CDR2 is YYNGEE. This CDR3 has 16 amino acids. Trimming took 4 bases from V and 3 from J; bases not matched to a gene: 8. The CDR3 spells CASSPQSSGGTDTQYF. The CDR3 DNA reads TGTGCCAGCAGCCCCCAATCTAGCGGGGGTACAGATACGCAGTATTTT. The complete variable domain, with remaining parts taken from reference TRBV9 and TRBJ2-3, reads DSGVTQTPKHLITATGQRVTLRCSPRSGDLSVYWYQQSLDQGLQFLIQYYNGEERAKGNILERFSAQQFPDLHSELNLSSLELGDSALYFCASSPQSSGGTDTQYFGPGTRLTVL.